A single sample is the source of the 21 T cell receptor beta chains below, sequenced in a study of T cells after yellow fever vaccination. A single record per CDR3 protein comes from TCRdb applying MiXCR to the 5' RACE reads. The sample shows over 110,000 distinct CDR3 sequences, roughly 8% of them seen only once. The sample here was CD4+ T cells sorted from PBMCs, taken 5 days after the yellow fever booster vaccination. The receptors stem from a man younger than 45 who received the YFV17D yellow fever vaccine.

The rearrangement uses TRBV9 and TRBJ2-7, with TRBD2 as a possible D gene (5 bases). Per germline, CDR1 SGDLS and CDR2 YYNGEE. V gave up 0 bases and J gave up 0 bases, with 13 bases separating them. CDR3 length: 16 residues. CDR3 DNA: TGTGCCAGCAGCGTAGCTCCGTCGAGGGACTCCTACGAGCAGTACTTC. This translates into CASSVAPSRDSYEQYF.

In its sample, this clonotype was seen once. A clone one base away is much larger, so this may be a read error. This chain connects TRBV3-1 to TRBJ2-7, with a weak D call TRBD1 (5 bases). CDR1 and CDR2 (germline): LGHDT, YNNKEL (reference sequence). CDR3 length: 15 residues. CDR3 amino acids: CTSSSNGAISYEQYF. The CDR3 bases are TGTACCAGCAGCTCCAATGGGGCTATCTCCTACGAGCAGTACTTC.

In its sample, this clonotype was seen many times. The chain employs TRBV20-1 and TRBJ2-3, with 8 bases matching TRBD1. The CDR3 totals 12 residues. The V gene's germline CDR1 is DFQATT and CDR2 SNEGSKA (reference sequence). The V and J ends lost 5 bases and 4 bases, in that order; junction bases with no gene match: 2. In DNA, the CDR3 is TGCAGTGCTTGGGGACAGGCAGATACGCAGTATTTT. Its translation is CSAWGQADTQYF.

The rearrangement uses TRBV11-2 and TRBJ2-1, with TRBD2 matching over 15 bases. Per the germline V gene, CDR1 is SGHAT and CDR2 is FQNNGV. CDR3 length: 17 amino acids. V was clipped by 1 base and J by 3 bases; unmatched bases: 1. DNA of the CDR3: TGTGCCAGCAGCTTAGGGACTAGCGGGAGGGTCTACAATGAGCAGTTCTTC. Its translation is CASSLGTSGRVYNEQFF.

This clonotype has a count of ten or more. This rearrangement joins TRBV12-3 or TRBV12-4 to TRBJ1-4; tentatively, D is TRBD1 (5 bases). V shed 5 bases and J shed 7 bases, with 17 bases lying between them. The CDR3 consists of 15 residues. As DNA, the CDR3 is TGTGCCAGCAGTCCCCAGGGAGGGCTGTCTGAAAAACTGTTTTTT. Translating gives CASSPQGGLSEKLFF.

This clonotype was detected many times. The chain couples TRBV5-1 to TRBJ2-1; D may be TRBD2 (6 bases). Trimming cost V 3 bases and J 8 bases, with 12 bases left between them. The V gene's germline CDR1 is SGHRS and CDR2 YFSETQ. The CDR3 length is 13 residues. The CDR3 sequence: CASSSMTSYEQFF. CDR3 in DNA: TGCGCCAGCAGCTCAATGACTAGTTATGAGCAGTTCTTC.

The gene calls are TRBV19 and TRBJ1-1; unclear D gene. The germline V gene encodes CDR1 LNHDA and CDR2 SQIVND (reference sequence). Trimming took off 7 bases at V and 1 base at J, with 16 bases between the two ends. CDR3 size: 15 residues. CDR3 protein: CASTDQVLWNTEAFF. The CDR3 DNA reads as TGTGCCAGTACCGACCAGGTGCTTTGGAACACTGAAGCTTTCTTT. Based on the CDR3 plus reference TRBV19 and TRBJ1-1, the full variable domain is DGGITQSPKYLFRKEGQNVTLSCEQNLNHDAMYWYRQDPGQGLRLIYYSQIVNDFQKGDIAEGYSVSREKKESFPLTVTSAQKNPTAFYLCASTDQVLWNTEAFFGQGTRLTVV.

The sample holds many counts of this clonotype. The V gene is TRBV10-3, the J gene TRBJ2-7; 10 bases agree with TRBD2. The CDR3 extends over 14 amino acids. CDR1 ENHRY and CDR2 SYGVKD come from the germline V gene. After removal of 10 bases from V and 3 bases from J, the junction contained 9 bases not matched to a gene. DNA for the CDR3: TGTGCCACCTCCCCGGCTAGCGGGAGCTACGAGCAGTACTTC. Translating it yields CATSPASGSYEQYF.

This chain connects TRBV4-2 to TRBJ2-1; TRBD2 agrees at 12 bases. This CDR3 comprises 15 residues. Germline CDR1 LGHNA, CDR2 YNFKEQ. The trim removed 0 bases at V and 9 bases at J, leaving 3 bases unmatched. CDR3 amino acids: CASSQDTSGRREQFF. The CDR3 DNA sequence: TGTGCCAGCAGCCAAGATACTAGCGGGAGGCGTGAGCAGTTCTTC.

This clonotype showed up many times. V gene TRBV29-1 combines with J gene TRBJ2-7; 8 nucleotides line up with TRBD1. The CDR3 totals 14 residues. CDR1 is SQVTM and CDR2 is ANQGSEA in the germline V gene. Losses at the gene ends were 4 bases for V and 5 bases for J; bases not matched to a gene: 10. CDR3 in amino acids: CSVGALAGGNEQYF. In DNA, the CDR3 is TGCAGCGTTGGAGCTTTGGCAGGGGGCAACGAGCAGTACTTC.

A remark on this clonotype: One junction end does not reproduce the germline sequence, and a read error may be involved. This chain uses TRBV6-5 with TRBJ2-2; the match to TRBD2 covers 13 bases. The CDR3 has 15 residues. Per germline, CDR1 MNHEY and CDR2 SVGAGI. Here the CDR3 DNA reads TGTGCCAGCCGTTTCGGGACTAGCGGGACTGGGGAGCTGCTTTTT. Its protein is CASRFGTSGTGELLF.

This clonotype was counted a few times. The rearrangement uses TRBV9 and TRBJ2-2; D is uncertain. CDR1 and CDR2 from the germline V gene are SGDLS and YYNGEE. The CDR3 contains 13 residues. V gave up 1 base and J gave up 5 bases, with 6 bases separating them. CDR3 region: CASSVMATGELFF. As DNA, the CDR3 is TGTGCCAGCAGCGTAATGGCGACCGGGGAGCTGTTTTTT.

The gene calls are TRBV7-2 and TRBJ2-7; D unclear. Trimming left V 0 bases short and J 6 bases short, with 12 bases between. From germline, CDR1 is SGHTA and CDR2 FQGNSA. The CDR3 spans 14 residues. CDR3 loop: CASSLARLQFEQYF. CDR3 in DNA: TGTGCCAGCAGCTTAGCGCGTTTGCAGTTCGAGCAGTACTTC.

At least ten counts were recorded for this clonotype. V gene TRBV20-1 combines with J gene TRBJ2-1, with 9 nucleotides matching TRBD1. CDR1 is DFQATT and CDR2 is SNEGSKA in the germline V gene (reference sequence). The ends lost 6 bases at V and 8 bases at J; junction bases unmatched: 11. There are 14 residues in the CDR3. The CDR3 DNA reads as TGCAGTGCCATGCACGGACAGGGGACTGATGAGCAGTTCTTC. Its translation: CSAMHGQGTDEQFF.

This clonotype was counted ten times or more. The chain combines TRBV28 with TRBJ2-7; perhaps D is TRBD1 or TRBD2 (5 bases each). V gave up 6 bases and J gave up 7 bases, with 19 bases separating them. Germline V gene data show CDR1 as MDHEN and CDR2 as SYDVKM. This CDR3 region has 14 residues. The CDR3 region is CASSRDQNLREQYF. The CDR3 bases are TGTGCCAGCAGCCGGGACCAAAATTTAAGGGAGCAGTACTTC.

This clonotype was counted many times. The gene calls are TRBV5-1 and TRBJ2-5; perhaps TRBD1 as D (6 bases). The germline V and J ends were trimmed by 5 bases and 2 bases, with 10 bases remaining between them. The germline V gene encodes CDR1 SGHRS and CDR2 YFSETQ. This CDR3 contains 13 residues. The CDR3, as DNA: TGCGCCAGCAGTAGTGGACAGCAAGAGACCCAGTACTTC. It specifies CASSSGQQETQYF.

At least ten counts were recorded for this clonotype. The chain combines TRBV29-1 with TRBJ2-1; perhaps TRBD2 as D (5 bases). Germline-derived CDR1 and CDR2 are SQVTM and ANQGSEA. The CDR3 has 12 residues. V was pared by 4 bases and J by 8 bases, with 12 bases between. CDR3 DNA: TGCAGCGTTGTAGGGCCGAGGGATGAGCAGTTCTTC. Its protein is CSVVGPRDEQFF.

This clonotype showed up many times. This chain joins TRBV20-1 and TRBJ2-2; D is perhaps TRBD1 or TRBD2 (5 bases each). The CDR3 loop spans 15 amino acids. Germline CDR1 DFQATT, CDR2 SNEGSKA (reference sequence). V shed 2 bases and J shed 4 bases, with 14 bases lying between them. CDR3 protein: CSARQRGARTGELFF. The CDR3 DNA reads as TGCAGTGCTAGACAACGAGGGGCCCGCACCGGGGAGCTGTTTTTT.

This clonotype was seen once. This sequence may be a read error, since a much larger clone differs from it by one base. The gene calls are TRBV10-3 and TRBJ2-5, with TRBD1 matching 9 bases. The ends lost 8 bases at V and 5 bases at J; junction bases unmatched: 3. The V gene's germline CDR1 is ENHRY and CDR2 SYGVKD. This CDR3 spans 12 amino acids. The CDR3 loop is CAIQGTGETQYF. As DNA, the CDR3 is TGTGCCATCCAGGGGACAGGGGAGACCCAGTACTTC.

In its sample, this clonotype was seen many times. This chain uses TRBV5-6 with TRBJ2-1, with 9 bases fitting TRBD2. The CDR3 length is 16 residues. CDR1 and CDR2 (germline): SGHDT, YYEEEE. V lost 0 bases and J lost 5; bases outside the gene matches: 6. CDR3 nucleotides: TGTGCCAGCAGCTTGGCCGACGGGACTAGCAACAATGAGCAGTTCTTC. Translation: CASSLADGTSNNEQFF.

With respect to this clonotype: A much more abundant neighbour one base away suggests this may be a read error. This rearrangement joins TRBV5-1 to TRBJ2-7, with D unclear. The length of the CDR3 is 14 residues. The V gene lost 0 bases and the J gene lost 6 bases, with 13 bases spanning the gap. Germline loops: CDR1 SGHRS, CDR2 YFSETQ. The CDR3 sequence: CASSLDGERIEQYF. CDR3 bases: TGCGCCAGCAGCTTGGACGGTGAGCGAATCGAGCAGTACTTC.